Listed below are T cell receptor beta chains from one sample, sequenced in a study of blood T cell repertoires in COVID-19. Clones were read by immunoSEQ multiplex PCR, and TCRdb kept only the in-frame ones, dropping some. The sample lists about 52,000 clones, roughly 91% occurring once. Sequencing was done on a sample of peripheral blood. All receptors derive from a human donor in a cohort sampled during active COVID-19. CDR3s include the opening cysteine and the closing phenylalanine or tryptophan. A D gene is named only where the DNA matches it firmly. Rows may omit the clone size; those that give it use once, few, many or a size class.

v_gene	len	j_gene	d_gene	abundance	CDR3nt	CDR3aa
TRBV7-9	12	TRBJ2-3	-	-	TGTGCCAGCCACGGGGATCAGGATACGCAGTATTTT	CASHGDQDTQYF
TRBV28	15	TRBJ2-1	TRBD2	-	TGTGCCAGCAGTTGGGGGACTAGCGGTAGGGGTGAGCAGTTCTTC	CASSWGTSGRGEQFF
TRBV19	15	TRBJ2-2	-	-	TGTGCCAGTAGTATAGAAGGGGGACGGACCGGGGAGCTGTTTTTT	CASSIEGGRTGELFF
TRBV7-9	15	TRBJ2-1	TRBD1	-	TGTGCCAGCAGCCCCACAGGGGGCAATTACAATGAGCAGTTCTTC	CASSPTGGNYNEQFF
TRBV3-1/TRBV3-2	15	TRBJ2-7	TRBD2	-	TGTGCCAGCAGCCAACATAGCGGGAGATCTAACGAGCAGTACTTC	CASSQHSGRSNEQYF
TRBV12-5	13	TRBJ2-3	-	-	TGTGCTAGTGGTTCACAAGGGGCAGATACGCAGTATTTT	CASGSQGADTQYF
TRBV7-3	14	TRBJ2-1	-	-	TGTGCCAGCAGCTTAACAGGGGCAGGGAATGAGCAGTTCTTC	CASSLTGAGNEQFF
TRBV15	13	TRBJ1-1	-	few	TGTGCCACCAGCAGACAGGAGAACACTGAAGCTTTCTTT	CATSRQENTEAFF
TRBV11-2	17	TRBJ1-2	-	-	TGTGCCAGCAGCTCCCAACGCCGCGCGGGTCCTAACTATGGCTACACCTTC	CASSSQRRAGPNYGYTF
TRBV4-1	14	TRBJ2-5	TRBD1	-	TGCGCCAGCAGCAAGGGGACAGCCCAAGAGACCCAGTACTTC	CASSKGTAQETQYF
TRBV6-1	15	TRBJ1-6	-	-	TGTGCCAGCAGTGAAGTAGGGCCGAGGGATTCACCCCTCCACTTT	CASSEVGPRDSPLHF
TRBV19	14	TRBJ1-3	TRBD1	-	TGTGCCAGTAGTTCCGGACAGGGGAGCGTAACCATATATTTT	CASSSGQGSVTIYF
TRBV28	14	TRBJ2-7	-	-	TGTGCCAGCGACGATAGCGGTAGCTCCTACGAGCAGTACTTC	CASDDSGSSYEQYF
TRBV2	15	TRBJ1-5	-	few	TGTGCCAGCACCTTGGCAGGGTACGGCAATCAGCCCCAGCATTTT	CASTLAGYGNQPQHF
TRBV19	16	TRBJ2-7	TRBD2	-	TGTGCCAGTAGTAGAGCTAGCGGGAGGAGCTCCTACGAGCAGTACTTC	CASSRASGRSSYEQYF
TRBV11-2	17	TRBJ2-1	-	-	TGTGCCAGCAGCTTAGTCAGGGGAAAGGGGCCTTACAATGAGCAGTTCTTC	CASSLVRGKGPYNEQFF
TRBV11-2	16	TRBJ2-2	TRBD2	-	TGTGCCAGCAGCCTAAGGGGCGGGAGTAACACCGGGGAGCTGTTTTTT	CASSLRGGSNTGELFF
TRBV2	11	TRBJ1-1	-	once	TGTGCCAGCAGAACTATTAATGAAGCTTTCTTT	CASRTINEAFF
TRBV2	13	TRBJ2-5	-	-	TGTGCCAGCTGGGCAGGGCCCTCAGAGACCCAGTACTTC	CASWAGPSETQYF
TRBV11-2	15	TRBJ2-1	-	-	TGTGCCAGCAGCCTGGAGGGGGGAGGGTGGTATGAGCAGTTCTTC	CASSLEGGGWYEQFF
TRBV6-1	17	TRBJ2-7	TRBD1	-	TGTGCCAGCAGTGAGTGGCAGGGGGTCAGCCGCCATTACGAGCAGTACTTC	CASSEWQGVSRHYEQYF
TRBV5-1	18	TRBJ2-4	TRBD2	-	TGCGCCAGCAGCTCGGGGGGACTAGCGGGAGATAGGCAAAACATTCAGTACTTC	CASSSGGLAGDRQNIQYF
TRBV6-4	16	TRBJ2-3	TRBD2	-	TGTGCCAGCAGTGAAGAAGCGGGATCTAGCACAGATACGCAGTATTTT	CASSEEAGSSTDTQYF
TRBV5-1	15	TRBJ2-7	TRBD1	-	TGCGCCAGCAGCTCCTTAGGGGACAGTGCCTACGAGCAGTACTTC	CASSSLGDSAYEQYF
TRBV28	13	TRBJ2-2	-	once	TGTGCCAGCAATAATTGGGGGGACGGGGAGCTGTTTTTT	CASNNWGDGELFF
TRBV19	18	TRBJ2-3	TRBD2	-	TGTGCCAGTAGTATGGACGGACTAGCGGGAGTGGGGACAGATACGCAGTATTTT	CASSMDGLAGVGTDTQYF